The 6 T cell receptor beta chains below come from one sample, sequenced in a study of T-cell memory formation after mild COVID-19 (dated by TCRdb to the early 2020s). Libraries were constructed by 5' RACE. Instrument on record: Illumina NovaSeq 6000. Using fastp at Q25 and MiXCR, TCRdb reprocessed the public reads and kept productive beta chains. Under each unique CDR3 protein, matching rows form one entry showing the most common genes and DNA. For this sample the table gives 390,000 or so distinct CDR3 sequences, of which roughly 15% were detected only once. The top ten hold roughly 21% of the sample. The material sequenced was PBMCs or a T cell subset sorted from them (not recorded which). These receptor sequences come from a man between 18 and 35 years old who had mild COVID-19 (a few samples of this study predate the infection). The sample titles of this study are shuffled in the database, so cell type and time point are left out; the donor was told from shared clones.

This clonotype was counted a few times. CDR3 in amino acids: CASSLATTGVSEAFF. CDR3 nucleotide sequence: TGTGCCAGCAGCTTGGCGACAACGGGGGTTTCTGAAGCTTTCTTT. V and J are TRBV5-5 and TRBJ1-1, with D tentatively TRBD1 (5 bases). Trimming pared 0 bases from V and 6 bases from J, leaving 15 bases between. In germline, CDR1 is SGHKS, CDR2 YYEKEE (reference sequence). The CDR3 spans 15 residues.

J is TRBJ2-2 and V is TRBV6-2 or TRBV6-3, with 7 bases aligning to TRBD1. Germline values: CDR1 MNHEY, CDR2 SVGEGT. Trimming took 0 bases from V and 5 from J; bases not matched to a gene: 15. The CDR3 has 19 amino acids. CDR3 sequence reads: CASSYSPIQGLGKTGELFF. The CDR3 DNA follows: TGTGCCAGCAGTTACTCACCCATACAGGGGTTGGGTAAGACCGGGGAGCTGTTTTTT.

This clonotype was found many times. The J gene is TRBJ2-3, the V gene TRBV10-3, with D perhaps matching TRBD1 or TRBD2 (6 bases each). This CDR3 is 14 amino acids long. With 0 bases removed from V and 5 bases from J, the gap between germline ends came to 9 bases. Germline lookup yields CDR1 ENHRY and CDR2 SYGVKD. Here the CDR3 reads CAISESGGIDTQYF. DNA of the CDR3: TGTGCCATCAGTGAGTCAGGGGGGATAGATACGCAGTATTTT.

The CDR3 DNA follows: TGTGCCAGCAAGAACGGGGGTGTTCAGCCCCAGCATTTT. This codes for CASKNGGVQPQHF. V usage is TRBV12-3 or TRBV12-4 and J usage is TRBJ1-5; a weak D match, TRBD1 (5 bases). Deletions cut 7 bases from V and 6 bases from J, with 13 bases between. This CDR3 is built from 13 residues.

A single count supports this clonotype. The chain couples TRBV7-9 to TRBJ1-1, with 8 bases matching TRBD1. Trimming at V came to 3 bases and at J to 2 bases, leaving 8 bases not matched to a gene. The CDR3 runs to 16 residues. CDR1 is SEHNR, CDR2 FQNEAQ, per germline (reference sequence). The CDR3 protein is CASSFWGRGRNTEAFF. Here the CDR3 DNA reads TGTGCCAGCAGCTTTTGGGGCAGGGGGCGTAACACTGAAGCTTTCTTT.

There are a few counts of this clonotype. DNA of the CDR3: TGTGCCTGGGGGGCGGGGGTCGGGATCGATGAGCAGTTCTTC. Residues: CAWGAGVGIDEQFF. J is TRBJ2-1 and V is TRBV30; the match to TRBD2 covers 7 bases. V dropped 5 bases and J dropped 8; count of bases not matched to a gene: 12. The CDR3 contains 14 residues. CDR1 is GTSNPN, CDR2 SVGIG, per germline (reference sequence).